A selection of T cell receptor beta chains follows, all from one sample in a study of radiation and T cells in renal cell carcinoma. Libraries were prepared by immunoSEQ multiplex PCR; TCRdb keeps only in-frame clonotypes and omits some of them. Found here are tens of thousands of clones, roughly 78% of them singletons; the top ten hold about 30%. The source was blood, collected from a patient whose treatment included radiotherapy and nephrectomy. These TCRs come from a woman aged 70-85 years with renal cell carcinoma. Both conserved end residues are part of each CDR3. The order of the fields is CDR3 DNA, CDR3 protein, J gene, D gene, V gene, CDR3 length, clone size. The D gene is left open where the match is weak. Expanded clones are given a class, and other clones once, few, many or no size at all.

CDR3 DNA: TGTGCCAGCAAGCCCAGGGTTAGCACAGATACGCAGTATTTT; CDR3 protein: CASKPRVSTDTQYF; J gene: TRBJ2-3; D gene: NA; V gene: TRBV6-5; CDR3 length: 14; clone size: NA
CDR3 DNA: TGTGCCAGCAGCGCTGGGACTAGCGGGGGAGCCGCCCAAGAGACCCAGTACTTC; CDR3 protein: CASSAGTSGGAAQETQYF; J gene: TRBJ2-5; D gene: TRBD2; V gene: TRBV5-4; CDR3 length: 18; clone size: NA
CDR3 DNA: TGTGCCAGCAGCGTAGATGACAGCGATGGCTACACCTTC; CDR3 protein: CASSVDDSDGYTF; J gene: TRBJ1-2; D gene: NA; V gene: TRBV9; CDR3 length: 13; clone size: NA
CDR3 DNA: TGTGCCAGCTCAGAACTGGACGGTTTGAACACTGAAGCTTTCTTT; CDR3 protein: CASSELDGLNTEAFF; J gene: TRBJ1-1; D gene: NA; V gene: TRBV9; CDR3 length: 15; clone size: NA
CDR3 DNA: TGCGCCAGCAGCCAAGATCCGAACGGGGGCGCAGATACGCAGTATTTT; CDR3 protein: CASSQDPNGGADTQYF; J gene: TRBJ2-3; D gene: NA; V gene: TRBV4-1; CDR3 length: 16; clone size: NA
CDR3 DNA: TGTGCCAGTGACCCGACTATAAGCAATCAGCCCCAGCATTTT; CDR3 protein: CASDPTISNQPQHF; J gene: TRBJ1-5; D gene: NA; V gene: TRBV6-1; CDR3 length: 14; clone size: NA
CDR3 DNA: TGCAGCGTTGGTTCAGTCCCGCAGGGGATCTCTGGAAACACCATATATTTT; CDR3 protein: CSVGSVPQGISGNTIYF; J gene: TRBJ1-3; D gene: NA; V gene: TRBV29-1; CDR3 length: 17; clone size: NA
CDR3 DNA: TGTGCCAGCAGCTTAAGCCTAGCGGAGAGGGGCGATACGCAGTATTTT; CDR3 protein: CASSLSLAERGDTQYF; J gene: TRBJ2-3; D gene: TRBD2; V gene: TRBV7-2; CDR3 length: 16; clone size: once
CDR3 DNA: TGTGCCATCAGGCCGGGGAGGGGCAAGGGTGACACTGAAGCTTTCTTT; CDR3 protein: CAIRPGRGKGDTEAFF; J gene: TRBJ1-1; D gene: NA; V gene: TRBV10-3; CDR3 length: 16; clone size: NA
CDR3 DNA: TGTGCAAGTCGCTCTAGACCGGGGGCCCCGGGTGAAAAACTGTTTTTT; CDR3 protein: CASRSRPGAPGEKLFF; J gene: TRBJ1-4; D gene: NA; V gene: TRBV12-2; CDR3 length: 16; clone size: NA
CDR3 DNA: TGCGCCAGCAGCCCGACCGAGGGACAGGGAAACACTGAAGCTTTCTTT; CDR3 protein: CASSPTEGQGNTEAFF; J gene: TRBJ1-1; D gene: TRBD1; V gene: TRBV5-1; CDR3 length: 16; clone size: few
CDR3 DNA: TGTGCCAGCAGGGTAACTGGACAAGATAATGAAAAACTGTTTTTT; CDR3 protein: CASRVTGQDNEKLFF; J gene: TRBJ1-4; D gene: NA; V gene: TRBV2; CDR3 length: 15; clone size: NA
CDR3 DNA: TGTGCCAGCAGCTTAGCCGGGGGACTAGCCACCGGGGAGCTGTTTTTT; CDR3 protein: CASSLAGGLATGELFF; J gene: TRBJ2-2; D gene: TRBD2; V gene: TRBV7-8; CDR3 length: 16; clone size: NA
CDR3 DNA: TGCGCCAGCAGCCTGGGACAGGGGCGTGAAGCTTTCTTT; CDR3 protein: CASSLGQGREAFF; J gene: TRBJ1-1; D gene: TRBD1; V gene: TRBV5-1; CDR3 length: 13; clone size: few
CDR3 DNA: TGTGCCAGCAGCACCCAGGGGTGGGACACAGATACGCAGTATTTT; CDR3 protein: CASSTQGWDTDTQYF; J gene: TRBJ2-3; D gene: NA; V gene: TRBV5-5; CDR3 length: 15; clone size: NA
CDR3 DNA: TGTGCCAGCAGCCAACGGACAGGGGATGGCTACACCTTC; CDR3 protein: CASSQRTGDGYTF; J gene: TRBJ1-2; D gene: TRBD1; V gene: TRBV5-5; CDR3 length: 13; clone size: NA
CDR3 DNA: NA; CDR3 protein: CSLYFCASSSRYSNQPQHF; J gene: TRBJ1-5; D gene: NA; V gene: TRBV21-1; CDR3 length: 19; clone size: NA
CDR3 DNA: TGTGCCAGCAGCTTCGGGGTTGGGACAGATACGCAGTATTTT; CDR3 protein: CASSFGVGTDTQYF; J gene: TRBJ2-3; D gene: NA; V gene: TRBV7-8; CDR3 length: 14; clone size: once
CDR3 DNA: TGTGCCACCAGCAGGAGACAGCCTGGGGCCAACGTCCTGACTTTC; CDR3 protein: CATSRRQPGANVLTF; J gene: TRBJ2-6; D gene: NA; V gene: TRBV15; CDR3 length: 15; clone size: NA
CDR3 DNA: TGTGCCAGCAGCCGTTACAGGGAGGCCGAGCAGTACTTC; CDR3 protein: CASSRYREAEQYF; J gene: TRBJ2-7; D gene: NA; V gene: TRBV14; CDR3 length: 13; clone size: NA
CDR3 DNA: TGTGCCAGCAGCTTGGGCAGGGGTAATGAAAAACTGTTTTTT; CDR3 protein: CASSLGRGNEKLFF; J gene: TRBJ1-4; D gene: NA; V gene: TRBV5-6; CDR3 length: 14; clone size: NA
CDR3 DNA: TGTGCCAGCGGGAGCGGAGGGGAGCTGTTTTTT; CDR3 protein: CASGSGGELFF; J gene: TRBJ2-2; D gene: NA; V gene: TRBV2; CDR3 length: 11; clone size: NA